What follows is one TCR beta chain and its context. The data were obtained in a study of blood T cell repertoires in COVID-19. Study at large: The origin of the acute and convalescent COVID-19 samples was the United States, Italy and Spain.

Trimming removed 1 base from V and 1 base from J, with 8 bases in between. CDR1 and CDR2 (germline): LGHDT, YNNKEL (reference sequence). This CDR3 spans 15 amino acids. Profiling relied on immunoSEQ multiplex PCR, and the TCRdb table lists in-frame clones only, not all of them. The table records about 100,000 clones, more than 60% of them present only once. This receptor was identified in a man aged 65 to 85 with active or convalescent COVID-19. What was sequenced was peripheral blood. The chain has TRBV3-1 (or the pseudogene TRBV3-2) and TRBJ1-5; possible D gene TRBD1, 6 bases. The CDR3 loop is CASSQAGASNQPQHF. CDR3 nucleotide sequence: TGTGCCAGCAGCCAAGCAGGGGCAAGCAATCAGCCCCAGCATTTT.